This TCR beta chain was identified during a study of vaccination and CD4 T cells after COVID-19. Whole-study context: Overlapping SARS-CoV-2, HCoV-NL63, HCoV-OC43 and HCoV-229E spike peptides stimulated the cells.

Turning to this clonotype: Its specificity is not known.

Sequenced with the Oncomine TCR Beta short-read assay was DNA taken from cultured CD4+ T cells. MiXCR, run by TCRdb on the PCR reads, gives a single entry per CDR3 protein. The sample contains 15,000 to 20,000 distinct CDR3 sequences, roughly 50% of which appear only once. The CDR3 has 15 residues. In germline, CDR1 is MNHNS, CDR2 SASEGT. J was trimmed by 2 bases and V by 7 bases; bases with no gene match: 7. Treatment of the sample: approximately nine-day PBMC culture with coronavirus spike peptide pools or control peptides (ViraFEST assay). The receptor was isolated from a human donor who had recovered from COVID-19. The J gene is TRBJ2-1, the V gene TRBV6-1; 8 bases are shared with TRBD2. The sample consisted of CD4+ T cells from blood, cultured in vitro. As DNA, the CDR3 is TGTGCCAGCACTAAAGCGGGAGCTGCCTACAATGAGCAGTTCTTC. It encodes CASTKAGAAYNEQFF.